The next 17 T cell receptor beta chains were all read from a single sample in a study of sequential checkpoint blockade in melanoma. The protocol was immunoSEQ multiplex PCR, while the TCRdb copy is restricted to in-frame clones and leaves out a portion. The table includes about 17,000 clones, roughly 71% detected once. The treatment: randomized to nivolumab then ipilimumab (arm A) or the reverse (arm B). Sequenced here: CD8+ T cells sorted from blood (inferred from file names), sampled from a patient given nivolumab and ipilimumab in sequence. Receptors originate from a human donor with melanoma.

The rearrangement uses TRBV5-1 and TRBJ2-2, with D maybe TRBD1 (6 bases). V lost 5 bases to trimming and J lost 1 base, with 9 bases between them. This CDR3 contains 14 residues. Per the germline V gene, CDR1 is SGHRS and CDR2 is YFSETQ. The CDR3 sequence is CASRRTENTGELFF. The CDR3 coding sequence is TGCGCCAGCAGACGGACAGAGAACACCGGGGAGCTGTTTTTT.

The V call is TRBV9, the J call TRBJ2-1; 8 bases map to TRBD1. Germline V gene lookup returns CDR1 SGDLS and CDR2 YYNGEE. The length of the CDR3 is 16 residues. Unmatched junction bases numbered 9, after V lost 0 bases and J lost 7 bases. The CDR3 DNA is TGTGCCAGCAGCGTAGGAAGGACAGGGTCTCGGAATGAGCAGTTCTTC. The encoded protein is CASSVGRTGSRNEQFF.

The chain couples TRBV10-3 to TRBJ1-5; TRBD1 aligns across 7 bases. CDR1 is ENHRY, CDR2 SYGVKD, per germline. Unmatched junction bases numbered 16, after V lost 10 bases and J lost 7 bases. The CDR3 extends over 15 amino acids. CDR3 DNA sequence: TGTGCCAGCAGGGATTTGACCGGAGGGGGCCAGCCCCAGCATTTT. This sequence encodes CASRDLTGGGQPQHF.

This clone was seen a few times. The chain joins TRBV11-1 to TRBJ1-2; D is unclear. Germline CDR1 reads SGHAT; CDR2 reads FQDESV (reference sequence). Trimming removed 5 bases at V and 8 bases at J, with 15 bases between. The CDR3 is 13 amino acids. The CDR3 DNA sequence: TGTGCCAGCAGCCCCACAGTATCCTCGGGCTACACCTTC. This translates into CASSPTVSSGYTF. Combining the CDR3 with reference TRBV11-1 and TRBJ1-2 gives the whole variable domain EAEVAQSPRYKITEKSQAVAFWCDPISGHATLYWYRQILGQGPELLVQFQDESVVDDSQLPKDRFSAERLKGVDSTLKIQPAELGDSAMYLCASSPTVSSGYTFGSGTRLTVV.

This chain connects TRBV5-6 to TRBJ1-2, with D hard to call. Germline assignment: CDR1 SGHDT and CDR2 YYEEEE. CDR3 length: 16 residues. V shed 1 base and J shed 0 bases, with 13 bases lying between them. CDR3 sequence: CASSLSGMQANYGYTF. CDR3 coding DNA: TGTGCCAGCAGCTTGAGCGGGATGCAAGCTAACTATGGCTACACCTTC.

The chain combines TRBV27 with TRBJ2-4; D remains ambiguous. The CDR3 totals 13 residues. Germline CDR1 is MNHEY and CDR2 is SMNVEV (reference sequence). Between the trimmed V and J ends, which lost 4 bases and 4 bases, there was a span of 8 bases. This CDR3 is CASSSPTKNIQYF. DNA of the CDR3: TGTGCCAGCAGTTCGCCGACAAAAAACATTCAGTACTTC.

This clone was observed a handful of times. The chain uses TRBV7-9 and TRBJ2-3, with D perhaps matching TRBD1 (6 bases). Germline V gene sequence: CDR1 SEHNR, CDR2 FQNEAQ (reference sequence). Trimming removed 3 bases at V and 0 bases at J, with 19 bases between. The CDR3 is made up of 18 amino acids. The CDR3 region is CASSLAKDSFSSTDTQYF. CDR3 DNA sequence: TGTGCCAGCAGCTTGGCCAAGGACAGTTTCTCTAGCACAGATACGCAGTATTTT.

The CDR3 protein is CASSQAGNQNQPQHF. The CDR3 nucleotides are TGTGCCAGCAGCCAAGCCGGGAATCAGAATCAGCCCCAGCATTTT. The V gene is TRBV4-2, the J gene TRBJ1-5; D gene ambiguous. Deletions cut 1 base from V and 4 bases from J, with 11 bases between. Germline lookup yields CDR1 LGHNA and CDR2 YNFKEQ. The CDR3 contains 15 residues.

Judged by abundance, this clone is medium-sized. CDR3 in amino acids: CASSPRQGALYEQYF. The CDR3 coding sequence is TGTGCCAGCAGCCCACGACAGGGGGCCTTGTACGAGCAGTACTTC. This chain connects TRBV7-9 to TRBJ2-7; TRBD1 matches at 10 bases. Germline V gene lookup returns CDR1 SEHNR and CDR2 FQNEAQ (reference sequence). V lost 5 bases to trimming and J lost 4 bases; unmatched junction nucleotides: 8. The CDR3 consists of 15 residues.

The rearrangement joins TRBV29-1 to TRBJ1-5; D perhaps matches TRBD1 (6 bases). The CDR3 spans 13 residues. V was shortened by 3 bases and J by 4 bases, with 10 bases between the two germline ends. Germline V CDR1 and CDR2: SQVTM, ANQGSEA. The CDR3 coding sequence is TGCAGCGTTGATGAGGGGGTGAATCAGCCCCAGCATTTT. This gives the protein CSVDEGVNQPQHF.

The chain employs TRBV14 and TRBJ1-4; D is unclear. Germline assignment: CDR1 SGHDN and CDR2 FVKESK. The CDR3 sequence is 16 residues long. Trimming stripped 1 base from V and 8 bases from J, with 17 bases between. CDR3 sequence: CASSQVPIGGPEKLFF. The CDR3 nucleotides read TGTGCCAGCAGCCAAGTTCCTATCGGAGGTCCGGAAAAACTGTTTTTT. Based on the CDR3 plus reference TRBV14 and TRBJ1-4, the full variable domain is EAGVTQFPSHSVIEKGQTVTLRCDPISGHDNLYWYRRVMGKEIKFLLHFVKESKQDESGMPNNRFLAERTGGTYSTLKVQPAELEDSGVYFCASSQVPIGGPEKLFFGSGTQLSVL.

This clone was observed a single time. The CDR3 spells CASSYLSGGVTDTQYF. The CDR3, as DNA: TGTGCCAGCAGTTATCTTAGCGGGGGGGTCACAGATACGCAGTATTTT. The genes are TRBV6-5 and TRBJ2-3, with 11 positions matching TRBD2. V shed 3 bases and J 2 bases; nucleotides not matched to a gene: 4. The CDR3 consists of 16 residues. Germline lookup yields CDR1 MNHEY and CDR2 SVGAGI.

The CDR3 coding sequence is TGTGCCAGCAGCTTAGCACAGGGGGACTACGAGCAGTACTTC. Its translation is CASSLAQGDYEQYF. The chain has TRBV7-2 and TRBJ2-5; 8 positions match TRBD1. The J call may be incorrect, as the DNA end agrees better with TRBJ2-7. The CDR3 is 14 residues long. CDR1 and CDR2 (germline): SGHTA, FQGNSA.

The chain is built from TRBV4-1 and TRBJ1-1; D gene ambiguous. Trimming shortened V by 4 bases and J by 6 bases, and 12 bases separated the two germline ends. CDR1 and CDR2 (germline): MGHRA, YSYEKL. The CDR3 contains 13 residues. CDR3 region: CASSPFTASEAFF. The CDR3 DNA follows: TGCGCCAGCAGCCCCTTTACCGCGTCTGAAGCTTTCTTT.

The chain joins TRBV4-2 to TRBJ2-7; TRBD1 agrees at 8 bases. Germline V gives CDR1 LGHNA, CDR2 YNFKEQ. The CDR3 is 16 amino acids. With 1 base clipped from V and 3 bases from J, the junction kept 8 bases outside the gene matches. CDR3 in amino acids: CASSQGQDRAVYEQYF. The CDR3 DNA sequence: TGTGCCAGCAGCCAAGGACAGGACAGGGCCGTCTACGAGCAGTACTTC.

V is TRBV18 and J is TRBJ2-7; tentatively, D is TRBD1 (6 bases). The germline V gene has CDR1 KGHSH and CDR2 LQKENI. Trimming took 2 bases from V and 5 from J, leaving 19 bases between them. The CDR3 is made up of 16 amino acids. In DNA form, the CDR3 reads TGTGCCAGCTCACCAGGTTTCGTACAGGGATGGGACGAGCAGTACTTC. As protein: CASSPGFVQGWDEQYF.

The rearrangement uses TRBV27 and TRBJ2-5; TRBD1 matches 11 bases. J gave up 7 bases and V 4 bases, and 14 bases lay outside the gene matches. Germline V gene lookup returns CDR1 MNHEY and CDR2 SMNVEV (reference sequence). CDR3 length equals 17 residues. The CDR3 here is CASSSTGTGGPWGTQYF. The CDR3 DNA sequence: TGTGCCAGCAGTTCCACAGGGACAGGGGGGCCCTGGGGGACCCAGTACTTC.